This TCR beta chain emerged from a study of high-grade serous ovarian cancer treatment subgroups (dated by TCRdb to the early 2020s). As for the study more broadly: On average, each sample produced more than 13,000 sequencing reads and 6,000 to 8,000 unique TCR beta rearrangements. The study examined TCR beta repertoires in high-grade serous ovarian cancer patients who were grouped under a laparoscopic triage algorithm by complete gross resection or by neoadjuvant chemotherapy response. The cohort comprised approximately 30 patients: approximately ten with no residual disease after primary surgery (R0), approximately ten excellent NACT responders, and approximately ten poor NACT responders. In total there were some 90 samples, since every patient provided one primary tumor sample and two metastatic tumor samples.

Via the germline V gene, CDR1 is SGHAT and CDR2 FQNNGV. V is pruned by 1 base and J by 9 bases, leaving 4 bases of the junction without a gene match. Including cysteine and phenylalanine, the CDR3 has 14 amino acids. Just the 42-base CDR3 DNA is kept, in frame starting at base 1. A word on this clone: Its antigen remains undetermined. Base qualities are not recorded, but no much larger clone differs from it by a single base.

The 90 to 95 tumor samples underwent high-throughput TCR profiling with ImmunoSEQ. Turning to the authors' computational methods: Repertoire diversity metrics included richness (unique productive sequences), clonality, evenness and relatedness; Bhattacharyya coefficient assessed similarity between samples. A sensitivity analysis that removed TCRs with fewer than two reads produced consistent conclusions. TCRdb stores this immuneACCESS table with in-frame sequences only. Part of the clones is absent; in the studies checked, under half of the shortfall reflects unresolved V genes, and no reason is known for the rest. V and J calls and clone size are as listed in that table; D and trimming were resolved from the DNA. The table for this sample lists around 27,000 clones; about 88% of them were counted only once. The ten largest account for 2% to 2.5% of the sample. Collection of tumor samples took place before definitive surgery or chemotherapy. The MD Anderson Biospecimen Extraction Resource handled genomic DNA extraction, while the MD Anderson Cancer Genomics Laboratory carried out the TCR sequencing.

Results and caveats for the whole study, not just this receptor: TCR repertoire analyses focused on CDR3; CDR1 and CDR2 were not analyzed. Because bulk tumor TCR sequencing provided no spatial information, insight into HGSC tumor complexity and diversity was limited. Neoantigen level correlated positively with TCR clonal relatedness, and copy number variation and mutation load from whole-genome sequencing showed a positive trend with TCR clonal relatedness. Tumors from the same patient had repertoire similarity ranging from roughly 0.1 to 0.85, while tumors from different patients showed almost no similarity.

The sequence joins TRBV11-2 to TRBJ2-1; 9 bases in the junction line up with TRBD1. The sequenced sample was tumor tissue. The TCR was taken from a human donor with high-grade serous ovarian cancer. The sequenced DNA: TGTGCCAGCAGCTTAGGACGACAGGGGGGTGAGCAGTTCTTC. Its protein product is CASSLGRQGGEQFF.